Presented here are 13 T cell receptor beta chains from one specimen sequenced in a study of blood T cells in healthy people across ages. Using a J-beta primer mix together with a sample-barcoded 5' primer, a second PCR was run for about 6 to 12 cycles. One entry per CDR3 protein results from TCRdb running MiXCR on the 5' RACE reads. The table has 600,000 to 800,000 distinct CDR3 sequences, roughly 20% seen once. The sequencing input was blood. These receptors originate from a man between 65 and 85 years old in good health.

This clonotype was observed a single time. The chain is built from TRBV20-1 and TRBJ1-2, with 8 bases that match TRBD1. CDR3 length: 14 residues. CDR1 and CDR2 (germline): DFQATT, SNEGSKA (reference sequence). Trimming removed 5 bases from V and 1 base from J; junction bases left unmatched: 6. The CDR3 here is CSAPDRVVNYGYTF. CDR3 coding DNA: TGCAGTGCTCCGGACAGGGTTGTTAACTATGGCTACACCTTC.

This chain joins TRBV9 and TRBJ2-1, with 7 bases that match TRBD1. Germline loops: CDR1 SGDLS, CDR2 YYNGEE. This CDR3 has 16 residues. Trimming removed 0 bases from V and 7 bases from J; junction bases left unmatched: 10. The CDR3: CASSVDNRGLGNEQFF. The CDR3 nucleotides read TGTGCCAGCAGCGTAGATAATAGGGGGCTAGGAAATGAGCAGTTCTTC.

A few counts support this clonotype. It is likely a read error, because the conserved phenylalanine at the end of the CDR3 is missing. The rearrangement links TRBV10-3 to TRBJ2-1; D may match TRBD1 or TRBD2 (5 bases each). V was pared by 4 bases and J by 8 bases, with 9 bases between. This CDR3 spans 12 amino acids. CDR1 is ENHRY and CDR2 is SYGVKD in the germline V gene. The DNA of the CDR3 is TGTGCCATCAGTGTAGGGGACGATGAGCAGTTCTAC. Amino acid sequence: CAISVGDDEQFY.

This clonotype was seen only once. CDR3 DNA sequence: TGTGCCAGCAGTTCCCCCGTAGTTGAGCAGTACTTC. It specifies CASSSPVVEQYF. The chain uses TRBV6-6 and TRBJ2-5, with D uncertain. CDR1 is MNHNY and CDR2 is SVGAGI in the germline V gene (reference sequence). V was cut by 4 bases and J by 11 bases, with 14 bases left in between. This CDR3 spans 12 amino acids.

This clonotype was counted between two and nine times. This chain joins TRBV2 and TRBJ1-2; a weak D match, TRBD1 (6 bases). Per the germline V gene, CDR1 is SNHLY and CDR2 is FYNNEI. The CDR3 contains 14 residues. The V end was cut by 6 bases, the J end by 8 bases, with 19 bases between. CDR3 in amino acids: CASRELTGLEGYTF. Here the CDR3 DNA reads TGTGCCAGCAGGGAGTTGACAGGATTAGAGGGCTACACCTTC.

This clonotype was seen a single time. V gene TRBV6-1 combines with J gene TRBJ1-1; the D is unclear. The CDR3 is made up of 15 amino acids. Trimming took off 6 bases at V and 0 bases at J, with 14 bases between the two ends. The germline CDR1 and CDR2 sequences are MNHNS and SASEGT. CDR3 in amino acids: CASRVSRSMNTEAFF. As DNA, the CDR3 is TGTGCCAGCAGGGTGTCTAGATCCATGAACACTGAAGCTTTCTTT.

The chain is built from TRBV20-1 and TRBJ2-5; D is ambiguous. CDR1 is DFQATT, CDR2 SNEGSKA, per germline (reference sequence). The ends were cut back, 3 bases at V and 0 bases at J, with 23 bases in the middle. The CDR3 contains 18 residues. In DNA form, the CDR3 reads TGCAGTGCTAGTGGTCCTGCCGAGGACGGCTTTTACCAAGAGACCCAGTACTTC. Residues: CSASGPAEDGFYQETQYF.

The chain carries TRBV4-3 and TRBJ2-2; D remains unclear. Germline-derived CDR1 and CDR2 are LGHNA and YSLEER. V was shortened by 1 base and J by 2 bases, with 5 bases between the two germline ends. The CDR3 has 14 amino acids. CDR3 DNA: TGCGCCAGCAGCCAAGTTCCAAACACCGGGGAGCTGTTTTTT. Amino acids: CASSQVPNTGELFF.

This chain joins TRBV19 and TRBJ1-5, with no clear D. Per the germline V gene, CDR1 is LNHDA and CDR2 is SQIVND (reference sequence). CDR3 length equals 15 residues. Between the trimmed V and J ends, which lost 2 bases and 5 bases, there was a span of 13 bases. Here the CDR3 reads CASSIIGQVDQPQHF. In DNA form, the CDR3 reads TGTGCCAGTAGTATAATAGGGCAGGTGGATCAGCCCCAGCATTTT.

This clonotype has a count of ten or more. This chain connects TRBV7-3 to TRBJ2-1; D might be TRBD1 (5 bases). The CDR3 extends over 13 amino acids. V lost 2 bases, J lost 4 bases, and 6 bases lay in between. Germline CDR1 SGHTA, CDR2 FQGTGA. CDR3 amino acids: CASSLQGYNEQFF. CDR3 nucleotides: TGTGCCAGCAGCTTACAGGGTTACAATGAGCAGTTCTTC.

The chain employs TRBV7-2 and TRBJ1-1; TRBD1 matches at 9 bases. Losses at the gene ends were 4 bases for V and 0 bases for J; bases not matched to a gene: 3. This CDR3 region has 15 residues. Germline V gene sequence: CDR1 SGHTA, CDR2 FQGNSA. The CDR3 here is CASSYGQGLNTEAFF. The CDR3 DNA is TGTGCCAGCAGCTACGGACAGGGGCTGAACACTGAAGCTTTCTTT.

V usage is TRBV20-1 and J usage is TRBJ2-5; D may match TRBD1 or TRBD2 (7 bases each). The ends were cut back, 8 bases at V and 1 base at J, with 20 bases in the middle. The CDR3 has 15 amino acids. Germline CDR1 DFQATT, CDR2 SNEGSKA (reference sequence). The CDR3 DNA reads TGCAGTCCAGGGGGGGCAGCTAGATCCCAAGAGACCCAGTACTTC. Protein product: CSPGGAARSQETQYF.

The gene calls are TRBV7-8 and TRBJ1-2, with TRBD1 matching over 7 bases. Trimming cost V 3 bases and J 8 bases; bases outside gene matches: 6. The CDR3 spans 13 residues. Germline V gives CDR1 SGHVS, CDR2 FQNEAQ. The CDR3 protein is CASSLFTGDGYTF. DNA of the CDR3: TGTGCCAGCAGCTTGTTCACAGGGGACGGCTACACCTTC.